This paragraph reports one T cell receptor (beta chain). Its antigen is currently unknown. These data originate in a study of cytomegalovirus exposure and HLA in healthy donors. V was clipped by 2 bases and J by 4 bases, with 10 bases between them. The germline CDR1 and CDR2 sequences are MNHEY and SVGAGI. CDR3 length equals 14 residues. Findings and limits, study-wide: Most TCRs appeared rarely, but some public TCRs recurred in many donors. Specific recognition of CMV antigens was confirmed in vitro for a few chains (all CMV-associated).

The PCR used 60 Vbeta and 13 Jbeta primers. Here immunoSEQ multiplex PCR was the method, and the copy in TCRdb shows in-frame clones only, minus some. Of 95,000 to 100,000 clones in the sample, over 70% were seen once. V and J are TRBV6-5 and TRBJ2-3; D is undetermined. This receptor was identified in a man aged 45-65 years in good health and CMV-seronegative. What was sequenced was PBMCs. The CDR3 coding sequence is TGTGCCAGCAGTTACGGCCCCTTGGCAGATACGCAGTATTTT. It yields the protein CASSYGPLADTQYF.